The 8 T cell receptor beta chains in this list originate from one sample, sequenced in a study of identical twins. TCRdb reprocessed the 5' RACE reads via MiXCR and lists one record per CDR3 protein. The sample includes around 1.7 million distinct CDR3 sequences, about 32% of them seen just once. The sequenced material came from cord blood. Receptor source: a newborn girl in good health.

J is TRBJ2-3 and V is TRBV25-1; D may be TRBD2 (7 bases). With 8 bases removed from V and 3 bases from J, the gap between germline ends came to 24 bases. This CDR3 region has 17 residues. Germline V gives CDR1 MGHDK, CDR2 SYGVNS. This CDR3 is CASGSHSGGPTTDTQYF. DNA for the CDR3: TGTGCCAGCGGAAGCCATTCCGGGGGGCCTACTACAGATACGCAGTATTTT.

In this sample, this clonotype turned up a few times. This rearrangement joins TRBV27 to TRBJ2-7; possible D gene TRBD2, 5 bases. Trimming removed 5 bases at V and 2 bases at J, with 13 bases between. Germline CDR1 and CDR2: MNHEY and SMNVEV (reference sequence). The CDR3 totals 14 residues. The CDR3 loop is CASSGHSGTYEQYF. The CDR3 nucleotides are TGTGCCAGCAGTGGCCACTCGGGGACCTACGAGCAGTACTTC.

The rearrangement uses TRBV4-2 and TRBJ2-3; D might be TRBD2 (6 bases). The CDR3 extends over 15 amino acids. Deletions cut 1 base from V and 3 bases from J, with 11 bases between. From germline, CDR1 is LGHNA and CDR2 YNFKEQ. Written as DNA, the CDR3 is TGTGCCAGCAGCCAAGGGGCGGGGCATACAGATACGCAGTATTTT. Translated, it gives CASSQGAGHTDTQYF.

This clonotype was found a few times. The rearrangement uses TRBV28 and TRBJ1-2; D is undetermined. Looked up from germline, CDR1 is MDHEN and CDR2 is SYDVKM. This CDR3 region has 10 residues. V lost 10 bases, J lost 4 bases, and 7 bases lay in between. The CDR3 is CATNGYGYTF. The CDR3 DNA sequence: TGTGCCACCAACGGCTATGGCTACACCTTC.

Concerning this clonotype itself: One end of the junction varies from germline; a read error may be responsible. The CDR3 DNA reads TGTGCCGGCAGTTTAGTAGTCAGGGGTGGATCGAGTCGAGAGATTCACTACAGTGAGCAGTTCTTC. This gives the protein CAGSLVVRGGSSREIHYSEQFF. The V and J genes are TRBV12-3 or TRBV12-4 and TRBJ2-1, with D possibly being TRBD1 (6 bases). The CDR3 has 22 residues.

This clonotype turned up a few times. CDR3 amino acids: CASSPGTTILSKSTDTQYF. The CDR3 nucleotides are TGTGCCAGCAGCCCCGGGACTACCATTCTTAGTAAGAGCACAGATACGCAGTATTTT. The chain joins TRBV11-2 to TRBJ2-3, with 7 bases matching TRBD2. Losses at the gene ends were 5 bases for V and 0 bases for J; bases not matched to a gene: 17. The CDR3 contains 19 residues. Germline V gives CDR1 SGHAT, CDR2 FQNNGV. Combining the CDR3 with reference TRBV11-2 and TRBJ2-3 gives the whole variable domain EAGVAQSPRYKIIEKRQSVAFWCNPISGHATLYWYQQILGQGPKLLIQFQNNGVVDDSQLPKDRFSAERLKGVDSTLKIQPAKLEDSAVYLCASSPGTTILSKSTDTQYFGPGTRLTVL.

Of note for this clonotype: Compared with germline, one end of the junction differs, possibly owing to a read error. The rearrangement links TRBV5-5 to TRBJ2-5; 12 nucleotides align to TRBD2. The germline CDR1 and CDR2 sequences are SGHKS and YYEKEE (reference sequence). This CDR3 contains 15 residues. The CDR3 is CTSSGLAGFRETQYF. As DNA, the CDR3 is TGTACCAGCAGTGGACTAGCGGGATTTAGGGAGACCCAGTACTTC. The variable domain in full, with the rest retrieved from reference TRBV5-5 and TRBJ2-5, is DAGVTQSPTHLIKTRGQQVTLRCSPISGHKSVSWYQQVLGQGPQFIFQYYEKEERGRGNFPDRFSARQFPNYSSELNVNALLLGDSALYLCTSSGLAGFRETQYFGPGTRLLVL.

This clonotype was detected ten times or more. The CDR3 sequence: CASSQGMNTEAFF. The CDR3 DNA reads as TGTGCCAGCAGCCAGGGCATGAACACTGAAGCTTTCTTT. V usage is TRBV3-1 and J usage is TRBJ1-1, with no clear D. Germline V gives CDR1 LGHDT, CDR2 YNNKEL (reference sequence). Trimming pared 3 bases from V and 0 bases from J, leaving 5 bases between. The CDR3 sequence is 13 residues long.